These 16 T cell receptor beta chains were sequenced from one sample in a study of T cell changes during pregnancy in multiple sclerosis (dated by TCRdb to about 2019). Libraries were made using the immunoSEQ multiplex PCR assay. Held by TCRdb, this immuneACCESS table contains in-frame sequences only and omits some clones. Under half of the omission traces to an unresolved V gene where checked; the cause of the rest is unknown. For this sample there are tens of thousands of clones; more than 85% appear just once. Roughly an eighth of the sample comes from the top ten. Here the sequenced sample was CD8+ T cells from peripheral blood mononuclear cells, taken after pregnancy. The receptor source for this set is a female donor with multiple sclerosis, enrolled in a pregnancy study.

The V gene is TRBV9, the J gene TRBJ2-1, with 8 bases fitting TRBD2. CDR3 length: 17 amino acids. The V gene's germline CDR1 is SGDLS and CDR2 YYNGEE. The V segment lost 0 bases and the J segment 1 base; nucleotides outside the gene matches: 6. This chain's CDR3 is CASSVARGGPSYNEQFF. CDR3 in DNA: TGTGCCAGCAGCGTAGCGCGCGGGGGGCCATCCTACAATGAGCAGTTCTTC.

This chain connects TRBV5-1 to TRBJ2-5, with 9 bases lining up with TRBD2. J was trimmed by 3 bases and V by 5 bases; bases with no gene match: 17. This CDR3 contains 18 residues. Germline V gene lookup returns CDR1 SGHRS and CDR2 YFSETQ. The CDR3 loop reads CASRESPTSLAGEETQYF. CDR3 DNA: TGCGCCAGCAGGGAATCCCCGACAAGCTTAGCGGGGGAAGAGACCCAGTACTTC.

The rearrangement links TRBV9 to TRBJ1-2, with a possible D match to TRBD1 (5 bases). The CDR3 runs to 15 residues. Germline lookup yields CDR1 SGDLS and CDR2 YYNGEE. The V gene lost 3 bases and the J gene lost 3 bases, with 15 bases spanning the gap. CDR3 nucleotides: TGTGCCAGCAGCGAAGGATCGGGGGGAGACTATGGCTACACCTTC. It specifies CASSEGSGGDYGYTF.

The J gene is TRBJ2-7, the V gene TRBV27, with a possible D match to TRBD1 (6 bases). The V gene's germline CDR1 is MNHEY and CDR2 SMNVEV (reference sequence). Trimming stripped 6 bases from V and 2 bases from J, with 17 bases between. The CDR3 runs to 15 residues. The CDR3 here is CASSPGTPWPYEQYF. DNA for the CDR3: TGTGCCAGCAGCCCAGGGACACCCTGGCCCTACGAGCAGTACTTC.

J is TRBJ2-2 and V is TRBV7-9, with D maybe TRBD2 (5 bases). Germline loops: CDR1 SEHNR, CDR2 FQNEAQ (reference sequence). The CDR3 is 16 residues long. V was pared by 3 bases and J by 4 bases, with 15 bases between. The CDR3 DNA is TGTGCCAGCAGCTTTTGGGCGGGCGCCGGCACCGGGGAGCTGTTTTTT. It yields the protein CASSFWAGAGTGELFF.

This clone showed up just once. This sequence joins TRBV2 and TRBJ1-1; perhaps TRBD1 as D (5 bases). V was pared by 2 bases and J by 1 base, with 8 bases between. The CDR3 length is 14 residues. Looked up from germline, CDR1 is SNHLY and CDR2 is FYNNEI. The CDR3 loop reads CASSELTGNTEAFF. In DNA form, the CDR3 reads TGTGCCAGCAGTGAACTTACAGGGAACACTGAAGCTTTCTTT.

The gene calls are TRBV4-2 and TRBJ2-5, with D hard to call. The germline V and J ends were trimmed by 0 bases and 5 bases, with 13 bases remaining between them. Germline CDR1 LGHNA, CDR2 YNFKEQ. This CDR3 region has 15 residues. In nucleotides, the CDR3 is TGTGCCAGCAGCCAAGAACGACGGCCGAGGGAGACCCAGTACTTC. It encodes CASSQERRPRETQYF.

This clone was counted between two and nine times. The chain couples TRBV9 to TRBJ2-7; 11 nucleotides align to TRBD1. Losses at the gene ends were 4 bases for V and 1 base for J; bases not matched to a gene: 4. Germline-derived CDR1 and CDR2 are SGDLS and YYNGEE. The CDR3 contains 15 residues. The CDR3 protein is CASSPGQGGSYEQYF. The DNA of the CDR3 is TGTGCCAGCAGCCCGGGACAGGGGGGGTCCTACGAGCAGTACTTC. The full variable domain, its missing parts supplied by reference TRBV9 and TRBJ2-7, is DSGVTQTPKHLITATGQRVTLRCSPRSGDLSVYWYQQSLDQGLQFLIQYYNGEERAKGNILERFSAQQFPDLHSELNLSSLELGDSALYFCASSPGQGGSYEQYFGPGTRLTVT.

In its sample, this clone was seen a few times. This sequence joins TRBV7-9 and TRBJ2-3; 13 nucleotides match TRBD2. The CDR3 contains 16 residues. V trimming: 5 bases; J trimming: 2 bases; junction bases outside the gene matches: 4. Germline V gene data show CDR1 as SEHNR and CDR2 as FQNEAQ (reference sequence). The CDR3 loop reads CASSPGLAGTTDTQYF. The DNA for the CDR3 is TGTGCCAGCAGCCCGGGACTAGCGGGGACCACAGATACGCAGTATTTT.

The DNA for the CDR3 is TGCACCAGCAGCCCGAAGCGGGAGGAAACCTACGAGCAGTACTTC. Translation gives CTSSPKREETYEQYF. The chain recombines TRBV1 with TRBJ2-7; the D call of TRBD2 is as the table states it, not checked on the DNA. TRBV1 is listed as a pseudogene. The CDR3 spans 15 residues.

The CDR3 is CASVDRNTGELFF. The CDR3 DNA sequence: TGTGCCAGCGTGGACAGGAACACCGGGGAGCTGTTTTTT. This chain connects TRBV7-9 to TRBJ2-2; weak D call: TRBD1 (6 bases). Looked up from germline, CDR1 is SEHNR and CDR2 is FQNEAQ (reference sequence). CDR3 length equals 13 residues. Trimming stripped 8 bases from V and 1 base from J, with 8 bases between.

J is TRBJ2-7 and V is TRBV6-7; TRBD1 agrees at 10 bases. TRBV6-7 is treated as an ORF (open reading frame) with a function not yet certain. The CDR3 covers 16 residues. V lost 5 bases to trimming and J lost 4 bases; unmatched junction nucleotides: 11. In nucleotides, the CDR3 is TGTGCCAGCAGTCCGGAACCGGGACAGGGGACGTACGAGCAGTACTTC. Translated, it gives CASSPEPGQGTYEQYF.

The chain combines TRBV5-6 with TRBJ1-1; D is ambiguous. This CDR3 comprises 13 residues. Trimming cost V 2 bases and J 5 bases, with 10 bases left between them. The V gene's germline CDR1 is SGHDT and CDR2 YYEEEE. CDR3 in amino acids: CASSFHRLTEAFF. Here the CDR3 DNA reads TGTGCCAGCAGCTTTCACAGATTAACTGAAGCTTTCTTT.

The chain joins TRBV9 to TRBJ1-2; 10 bases map to TRBD1. The J segment lost 8 bases and the V segment lost 3 bases, leaving 10 bases of the junction unmatched. The CDR3 consists of 15 residues. Germline assignment: CDR1 SGDLS and CDR2 YYNGEE. CDR3 protein: CASSARQGALGGYTF. CDR3 nucleotides: TGTGCCAGCAGCGCTCGACAGGGGGCGTTGGGCGGCTACACCTTC. The full variable domain, its missing parts supplied by reference TRBV9 and TRBJ1-2, is DSGVTQTPKHLITATGQRVTLRCSPRSGDLSVYWYQQSLDQGLQFLIQYYNGEERAKGNILERFSAQQFPDLHSELNLSSLELGDSALYFCASSARQGALGGYTFGSGTRLTVV.

The chain combines TRBV5-4 with TRBJ1-2; D unclear. This CDR3 has 18 residues. V was trimmed by 4 bases and J by 2 bases, leaving 24 bases between them. From germline, CDR1 is SGHNT and CDR2 YYREEE (reference sequence). The CDR3 DNA sequence: TGTGCCAGCAGCCCCGCCGGGGTGCCCAAAATCTTGAACTATGGCTACACCTTC. Amino acids: CASSPAGVPKILNYGYTF.

The chain carries TRBV19 and TRBJ1-5; D not resolved. Germline V gene sequence: CDR1 LNHDA, CDR2 SQIVND (reference sequence). Trimming removed 11 bases at V and 0 bases at J, with 11 bases between. The CDR3 runs to 13 residues. Written as DNA, the CDR3 is TGTGCCGGTAACTATTATAGCAATCAGCCCCAGCATTTT. It is translated as CAGNYYSNQPQHF.